Ten or more counts support the clone carrying this T cell receptor beta chain. What it recognizes is unknown. The length of the CDR3 is 17 residues. The V gene lost 1 base and the J gene lost 2 bases, with 18 bases spanning the gap. Germline values: CDR1 SGHNT, CDR2 YYREEE (reference sequence). One entry per CDR3 protein, called by TCRdb with MiXCR from the reads. The profile shows some 130,000 distinct CDR3 sequences, 20% to 30% of them singletons. The data belong to a study of T cell repertoires in cytomegalovirus infection. Study-level information: TCR beta signatures that were public indicated CMV infection and matching HLA type.

This clonotype originated in a human donor in good health (CMV status not recorded). Some clones in this sample may be carry-over from other donors' samples. This chain uses TRBV5-4 with TRBJ1-1, with D unresolved. What was sequenced was PBMCs, sequenced either directly or after in vitro stimulation (not recorded which). The CDR3 bases are TGTGCCAGCAGCTTGTGGGGATACCTTTGGGGTAACACTGAAGCTTTCTTT. It translates to CASSLWGYLWGNTEAFF.